This T cell receptor beta chain was observed in a study of cytomegalovirus exposure and HLA in healthy donors. Whole-study findings and limits: In an earlier analysis, about 87% or about 30%: the productive usage of most TCR beta V segments. Upon later analysis, HLA-associated TCR beta chains proved more clonally expanded than other, equally common chains.

Germline V gene data show CDR1 as SEHNR and CDR2 as FQNEAQ (reference sequence). The CDR3 length is 14 residues. Amplification used 60 Vbeta primers and 13 Jbeta primers. Clones were read by immunoSEQ multiplex PCR, and TCRdb kept only the in-frame ones, dropping some. The sample holds some 140,000 clones, around three quarters seen once. Details on this clone: Its target is unknown. One junction end does not reproduce the germline sequence, and a read error may be involved.

Sequenced sample: PBMCs. This clonotype was obtained from a man between 18 and 35 years old in good health and CMV-seronegative. The chain recombines TRBV7-9 with TRBJ1-1, with 8 bases identical to TRBD1. CDR3 in amino acids: CSSSLRQGWGEAFF. In DNA, the CDR3 is TGTTCCAGCAGCTTACGACAGGGGTGGGGTGAAGCTTTCTTT.